This passage covers 26 T cell receptor beta chains from one sample sequenced in a study of early T cells in non-severe SARS-CoV-2 infection. TCRdb reprocessed the 5' RACE reads via MiXCR and lists one record per CDR3 protein. Among 20,000 to 30,000 distinct CDR3 sequences, 4% to 4.5% were seen once, and the ten largest hold 4.4%. The sequencing sample was made of whole blood. These receptors originate from an adult who was a healthcare worker with PCR-confirmed SARS-CoV-2 infection or an uninfected control (not recorded which).

This clonotype has only a few counts. The CDR3 DNA reads as TGCAGTGCTAGAGCCCCGGGGAGCGGGAGTGGGGAGCTGTTTTTT. Protein: CSARAPGSGSGELFF. This rearrangement joins TRBV20-1 to TRBJ2-2, with TRBD2 identical over 8 bases. V trimming: 1 base; J trimming: 8 bases; junction bases outside the gene matches: 9. The V gene's germline CDR1 is DFQATT and CDR2 SNEGSKA (reference sequence). The CDR3 length is 15 residues.

This clonotype was seen repeatedly, ten times or more. The rearrangement links TRBV2 to TRBJ2-2; D may be TRBD2 (6 bases). V gave up 9 bases and J gave up 5 bases, with 13 bases separating them. Per germline, CDR1 SNHLY and CDR2 FYNNEI. CDR3 length: 13 amino acids. CDR3 in amino acids: CASRLRGTGELFF. In nucleotides, the CDR3 is TGTGCCAGTAGACTTCGGGGGACCGGGGAGCTGTTTTTT.

This clonotype appeared many times. The chain uses TRBV6-2 or TRBV6-3 and TRBJ1-1, with unresolved D. V lost 0 bases, J lost 0 bases, and 8 bases lay in between. Germline values: CDR1 MNHEY, CDR2 SVGEGT. The CDR3 spans 15 residues. CDR3 protein: CASSYSGFVNTEAFF. CDR3 nucleotide sequence: TGTGCCAGCAGTTACTCAGGGTTTGTGAACACTGAAGCTTTCTTT.

J is TRBJ1-5 and V is TRBV2; D not resolved. CDR3 length: 13 residues. Trimming pared 9 bases from V and 0 bases from J, leaving 9 bases between. The germline CDR1 and CDR2 sequences are SNHLY and FYNNEI. The CDR3 reads CASESYSNQPQHF. DNA of the CDR3: TGTGCCAGTGAGAGTTATAGCAATCAGCCCCAGCATTTT.

As concerns this clonotype: The junction and the germline gene differ at one end; a read error may be behind it. The chain combines TRBV4-1 with TRBJ2-7; no clear D. Germline V gene sequence: CDR1 MGHRA, CDR2 YSYEKL. The CDR3 loop spans 14 amino acids. The CDR3 reads CASSHLPLSYEQCF. CDR3 DNA sequence: TGCGCCAGCAGCCATCTTCCTCTATCCTACGAGCAGTGCTTC.

This clonotype was counted many times. The CDR3 spells CASSEQAEIANYGYTF. CDR3 coding DNA: TGTGCCAGCAGTGAGCAGGCAGAGATCGCTAACTATGGCTACACCTTC. V is TRBV12-3 or TRBV12-4 and J is TRBJ1-2; D remains unclear. V was cut by 5 bases and J by 0 bases, with 16 bases left in between. There are 16 residues in the CDR3.

The sample holds a few counts of this clonotype. The CDR3 nucleotides read TGTGCCAGTAGTATAGATTCTCAGGGGTCCTACGAGCAGTACTTC. It is translated as CASSIDSQGSYEQYF. The rearrangement uses TRBV19 and TRBJ2-7, with D possibly TRBD1 on 6 matching bases. Germline-derived CDR1 and CDR2 are LNHDA and SQIVND (reference sequence). Trimming took off 0 bases at V and 1 base at J, with 10 bases between the two ends. CDR3 length: 15 amino acids.

This clonotype has a count of ten or more. The chain couples TRBV18 to TRBJ1-1; 8 bases fit TRBD1. The germline V gene encodes CDR1 KGHSH and CDR2 LQKENI. The junction had 6 bases not matched to a gene; V was cut back by 3 bases and J by 3 bases. The CDR3 contains 15 residues. In nucleotides, the CDR3 is TGTGCCAGCTCACCTACAGGGGGGGCGGACACTGAAGCTTTCTTT. It codes for CASSPTGGADTEAFF.

The chain uses TRBV24-1 and TRBJ2-1, with TRBD2 matching 15 bases. Germline CDR1 KGHDR, CDR2 SFDVKD. The junction had 6 bases not matched to a gene; V was cut back by 4 bases and J by 3 bases. CDR3 length equals 18 residues. Here the CDR3 reads CATSDRTSGRGSYNEQFF. The CDR3 coding sequence is TGTGCCACCAGTGACAGGACTAGCGGGAGGGGGAGCTACAATGAGCAGTTCTTC.

Relative to its sample, this clonotype is medium-sized. V is TRBV28 and J is TRBJ2-1; a possible D gene is TRBD2 (6 bases). The V gene lost 6 bases and the J gene lost 4 bases, with 19 bases spanning the gap. Germline loops: CDR1 MDHEN, CDR2 SYDVKM. This CDR3 is 16 amino acids long. CDR3 region: CASRPMAGRTYNEQFF. The CDR3 DNA follows: TGTGCCAGCAGGCCCATGGCGGGGCGAACGTACAATGAGCAGTTCTTC.

This clonotype showed up many times. The V call is TRBV18, the J call TRBJ1-5; D may be TRBD1 (6 bases). The CDR3 extends over 14 amino acids. From germline, CDR1 is KGHSH and CDR2 LQKENI. The V end lost 6 bases, the J end lost 7 bases, and 16 bases lay between the germline ends. The CDR3 DNA reads TGTGCCAGCTCCCTGGGGGGGGCGGAACAGCCCCAGCATTTT. Translation: CASSLGGAEQPQHF.

This clonotype was counted a few times. The chain joins TRBV20-1 to TRBJ1-5; 10 bases map to TRBD1. This CDR3 contains 14 residues. V shed 2 bases and J 6 bases; nucleotides not matched to a gene: 4. Germline-derived CDR1 and CDR2 are DFQATT and SNEGSKA (reference sequence). CDR3 DNA: TGCAGTGCTAGACCCCGACAGGGGGCTCAGCCCCAGCATTTT. Residues: CSARPRQGAQPQHF.

The chain combines TRBV5-1 with TRBJ1-1; 8 bases are shared with TRBD1. The ends lost 9 bases at V and 1 base at J; junction bases unmatched: 14. The germline CDR1 and CDR2 sequences are SGHRS and YFSETQ. This CDR3 has 16 residues. The CDR3 spells CATTDRAEPANTEAFF. The CDR3 DNA is TGCGCCACCACGGACAGGGCTGAGCCGGCGAACACTGAAGCTTTCTTT.

There are many counts of this clonotype. The genes are TRBV29-1 and TRBJ2-7; TRBD1 aligns across 9 bases. The CDR3 is 13 residues long. The V gene end was trimmed by 5 bases and the J gene end by 1 base; junction bases not matched to a gene: 3. The germline gives CDR1 SQVTM, CDR2 ANQGSEA. CDR3 sequence (DNA): TGCAGCGTTAAGACAGGGGGTTCCTACGAGCAGTACTTC. Its translation: CSVKTGGSYEQYF.

This clonotype was observed a handful of times. The chain joins TRBV20-1 to TRBJ2-3; possible D gene TRBD2, 6 bases. Germline CDR1 DFQATT, CDR2 SNEGSKA (reference sequence). The CDR3 has 13 residues. Trimming stripped 0 bases from V and 6 bases from J, with 10 bases between. The chain's CDR3 is CSARESRGDTQYF. In nucleotides, the CDR3 is TGCAGTGCTAGAGAATCCCGGGGGGATACGCAGTATTTT.

The chain couples TRBV18 to TRBJ2-3; D remains ambiguous. There are 13 residues in the CDR3. CDR1 and CDR2 from the germline V gene are KGHSH and LQKENI. Trimming shortened V by 3 bases and J by 4 bases, and 8 bases separated the two germline ends. The CDR3 region has the DNA TGTGCCAGCTCACCCAACCCTTCAGATACGCAGTATTTT. As protein: CASSPNPSDTQYF.

This clonotype was detected ten times or more. V and J are TRBV5-1 and TRBJ2-7; 10 bases are a match to TRBD1. Germline V gives CDR1 SGHRS, CDR2 YFSETQ. The V gene end was trimmed by 0 bases and the J gene end by 2 bases; junction bases not matched to a gene: 5. The CDR3 extends over 16 amino acids. The CDR3 loop reads CASSLALDRGTYEQYF. CDR3 DNA: TGCGCCAGCAGCTTGGCCCTGGACAGGGGGACCTACGAGCAGTACTTC. The full variable domain, with the rest looked up from reference TRBV5-1 and TRBJ2-7, is KAGVTQTPRYLIKTRGQQVTLSCSPISGHRSVSWYQQTPGQGLQFLFEYFSETQRNKGNFPGRFSGRQFSNSRSEMNVSTLELGDSALYLCASSLALDRGTYEQYFGPGTRLTVT.

This rearrangement joins TRBV9 to TRBJ2-2; 9 positions match TRBD2. CDR3 length: 15 amino acids. The trim removed 4 bases at V and 7 bases at J, leaving 8 bases unmatched. Germline V lookup: CDR1 SGDLS, CDR2 YYNGEE. Here the CDR3 DNA reads TGTGCCAGCAGCCGGGAGGAGCGGGAGGACGGGGAGCTGTTTTTT. This gives the protein CASSREEREDGELFF.

This clonotype was detected many times. The chain joins TRBV30 to TRBJ1-3; a weak D match, TRBD1 (5 bases). CDR3 length: 16 amino acids. Per the germline V gene, CDR1 is GTSNPN and CDR2 is SVGIG (reference sequence). V lost 2 bases to trimming and J lost 0 bases, with 14 bases between them. The CDR3 loop is CAWSPPGRYSGNTIYF. The CDR3 DNA sequence: TGTGCCTGGAGTCCCCCGGGACGGTACTCTGGAAACACCATATATTTT.

The rearrangement uses TRBV11-2 and TRBJ1-1; D ambiguous. Germline CDR1 SGHAT, CDR2 FQNNGV. With 1 base removed from V and 0 bases from J, the gap between germline ends came to 6 bases. This CDR3 is built from 14 residues. The CDR3 DNA sequence: TGTGCCAGCAGCTTAGTTCGGGTGAACACTGAAGCTTTCTTT. It specifies CASSLVRVNTEAFF.

This clonotype was counted many times. The chain carries TRBV10-3 and TRBJ2-1; D is possibly TRBD1 or TRBD2 (5 bases each). V lost 3 bases, J lost 2 bases, and 20 bases lay in between. This CDR3 is 18 amino acids long. Germline-derived CDR1 and CDR2 are ENHRY and SYGVKD. The chain's CDR3 is CAISDIGGWDRAYNEQFF. The CDR3 coding sequence is TGTGCCATCAGTGATATCGGTGGGTGGGACCGAGCCTACAATGAGCAGTTCTTC.

This clonotype was counted many times. The rearrangement uses TRBV2 and TRBJ1-4; TRBD1 aligns across 8 bases. The CDR3 consists of 15 residues. The germline V gene encodes CDR1 SNHLY and CDR2 FYNNEI. J lost 5 bases, V lost 5 bases, and 7 bases had no gene match. In nucleotides, the CDR3 is TGTGCCAGCAGTTGGACAGGGAACTCCAATGAAAAACTGTTTTTT. Translating it yields CASSWTGNSNEKLFF.

This clonotype has at least ten counts. The genes are TRBV20-1 and TRBJ2-1; D gene unclear. The germline V gene has CDR1 DFQATT and CDR2 SNEGSKA (reference sequence). The CDR3 contains 13 residues. The germline V and J ends were trimmed by 2 bases and 2 bases, with 7 bases remaining between them. The CDR3, as DNA: TGCAGTGCTAGACCCCCCCCCTACAATGAGCAGTTCTTC. Protein sequence: CSARPPPYNEQFF.

This clonotype came up many times. The chain recombines TRBV11-2 with TRBJ2-3, with 8 bases fitting TRBD1. J lost 1 base, V lost 5 bases, and 2 bases had no gene match. Germline V gives CDR1 SGHAT, CDR2 FQNNGV. This CDR3 has 14 amino acids. The CDR3: CASSMTGGTDTQYF. The CDR3 bases are TGTGCCAGCAGCATGACAGGGGGCACAGATACGCAGTATTTT.

This clonotype showed up many times. The genes are TRBV18 and TRBJ2-4; D uncertain. Germline loops: CDR1 KGHSH, CDR2 LQKENI. CDR3 length equals 13 residues. The V gene lost 3 bases and the J gene lost 5 bases, with 8 bases spanning the gap. The CDR3 here is CASSPGGQNIQYF. CDR3 nucleotide sequence: TGTGCCAGCTCACCGGGTGGGCAAAACATTCAGTACTTC.

This clonotype was seen at least ten times. The V gene is TRBV6-6, the J gene TRBJ1-1, with no clear D. Germline assignment: CDR1 MNHNY and CDR2 SVGAGI (reference sequence). Trimming took off 6 bases at V and 6 bases at J, with 11 bases between the two ends. CDR3 length: 12 residues. Here the CDR3 reads CASRATGPEAFF. In DNA, the CDR3 is TGTGCCAGCAGGGCGACGGGCCCTGAAGCTTTCTTT.